Given below is one TCR beta chain in context. These data belong to a study of blood T cell repertoires in COVID-19. Source study methods: Reference gene primer amplification gave estimated nucleated cell counts. Assay: immunoSEQ multiplex PCR; the TCRdb copy retains only in-frame clones and omits some. The V and J calls and clone size come from that table; D and trimming were worked out from the DNA. The top ten hold 1.5% to 2% of the sample, which has about 140,000 clones, over 80% seen once. Trimming pared 6 bases from V and 4 bases from J, leaving 18 bases between. The CDR3 has 15 residues. Germline values: CDR1 LNHDA, CDR2 SQIVND (reference sequence).

This TCR was sampled from a human donor in a cohort sampled during active COVID-19. The gene calls are TRBV19 and TRBJ1-2; possibly TRBD1 for D (5 bases). The specimen sequenced was peripheral blood. CDR3: CASSEGVRGPYGYTF. Here the CDR3 DNA reads TGTGCCAGTAGCGAGGGAGTGCGGGGCCCCTATGGCTACACCTTC.